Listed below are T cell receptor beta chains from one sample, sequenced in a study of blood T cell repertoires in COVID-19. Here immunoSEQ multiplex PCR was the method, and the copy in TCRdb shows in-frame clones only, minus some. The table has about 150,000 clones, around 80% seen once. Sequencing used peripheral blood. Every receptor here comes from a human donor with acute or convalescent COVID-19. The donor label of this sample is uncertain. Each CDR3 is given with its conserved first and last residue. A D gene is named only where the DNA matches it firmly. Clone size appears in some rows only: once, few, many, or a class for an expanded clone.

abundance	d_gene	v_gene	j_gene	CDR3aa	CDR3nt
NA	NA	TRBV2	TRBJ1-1	CASSEPDEAFF	TGTGCCAGCAGTGAGCCAGATGAAGCTTTCTTT
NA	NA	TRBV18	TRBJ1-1	CASSPDVGGTEAFF	TGTGCCAGCTCCCCGGACGTCGGAGGCACTGAAGCTTTCTTT
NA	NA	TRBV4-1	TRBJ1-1	CASSQESPPQNTEAFF	TGCGCCAGCAGCCAAGAATCCCCCCCCCAAAACACTGAAGCTTTCTTT
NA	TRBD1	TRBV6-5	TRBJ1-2	CASRGQSPYGYTF	TGTGCCAGCAGGGGACAGAGTCCCTATGGCTACACCTTC
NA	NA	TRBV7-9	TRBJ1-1	CASSLVMGGSTEAFF	TGTGCCAGCAGCTTAGTTATGGGCGGGTCGACTGAAGCTTTCTTT
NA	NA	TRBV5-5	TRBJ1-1	CASSLDRFMNTEAFF	TGTGCCAGCAGCTTGGACAGATTCATGAACACTGAAGCTTTCTTT
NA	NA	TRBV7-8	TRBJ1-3	CASSRPLDRRGNTIYF	TGTGCCAGCAGCCGTCCCTTAGATCGGAGAGGAAACACCATATATTTT
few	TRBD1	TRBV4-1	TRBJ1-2	CASSQVTGVIFYGYTF	TGCGCCAGCAGCCAAGTGACAGGGGTAATATTCTATGGCTACACCTTC
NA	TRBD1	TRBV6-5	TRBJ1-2	CASSRQGAIIYGYTF	TGTGCCAGCAGCCGACAGGGCGCGATAATCTATGGCTACACCTTC
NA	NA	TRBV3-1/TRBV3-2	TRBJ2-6	CASSLYRAGANVLTF	TGTGCCAGCAGCCTGTACAGGGCTGGGGCCAACGTCCTGACTTTC
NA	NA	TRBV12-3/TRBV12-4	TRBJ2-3	CASRQGTTDTQYF	TGTGCCAGCAGACAGGGTACGACAGATACGCAGTATTTT
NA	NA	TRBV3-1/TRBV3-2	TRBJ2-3	CASSQDYPTDTQYF	TGTGCCAGCAGCCAAGATTATCCGACAGATACGCAGTATTTT
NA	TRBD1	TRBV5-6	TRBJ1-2	CASSLMTGIYGYTF	TGTGCCAGCAGCTTAATGACAGGGATCTATGGCTACACCTTC
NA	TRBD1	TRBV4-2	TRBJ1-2	CASSQGDSGYGGYTF	TGTGCCAGCAGCCAAGGGGACAGTGGTTATGGAGGCTACACCTTC
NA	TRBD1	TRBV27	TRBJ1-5	CASSPYSTGRNQPQHF	TGTGCCAGCAGTCCCTATTCGACAGGGCGCAATCAGCCCCAGCATTTT
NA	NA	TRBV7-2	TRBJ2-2	CASSLAPVGGGGELFF	TGTGCCAGCAGCTTGGCCCCTGTGGGGGGAGGCGGGGAGCTGTTTTTT
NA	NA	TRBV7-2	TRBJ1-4	CASSFQGGTEKLFF	TGTGCCAGCAGCTTTCAGGGCGGAACGGAAAAACTGTTTTTT
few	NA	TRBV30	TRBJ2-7	CASSSSYEQYF	TGTGCCTCCTCGAGCTCCTACGAGCAGTACTTC
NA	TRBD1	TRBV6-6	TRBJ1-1	CASSQPGAGGPNTEAFF	TGTGCCAGCAGTCAGCCGGGGGCAGGGGGCCCGAACACTGAAGCTTTCTTT
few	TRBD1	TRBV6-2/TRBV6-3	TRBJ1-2	CASSSGQGNYGYTF	TGTGCCAGCAGTTCTGGACAGGGTAACTATGGCTACACCTTC
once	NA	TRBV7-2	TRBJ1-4	CASSFGGGEGEKLFF	TGTGCCAGCAGCTTTGGTGGGGGGGAAGGAGAAAAACTGTTTTTT
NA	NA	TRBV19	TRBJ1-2	CASSIDHQGGRGYTF	TGTGCCAGTAGTATAGATCATCAGGGAGGGAGAGGCTACACCTTC
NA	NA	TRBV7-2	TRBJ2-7	CASSLAQGYEQYF	TGTGCCAGCAGCTTAGCGCAGGGCTACGAGCAGTACTTC
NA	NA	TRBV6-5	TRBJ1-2	CASSYSAAGDYGYTF	TGTGCCAGCAGTTACTCGGCTGCAGGGGATTATGGCTACACCTTC
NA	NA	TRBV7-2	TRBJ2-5	CASSLGGAVSETQYF	TGTGCCAGCAGCTTGGGGGGGGCTGTTTCGGAGACCCAGTACTTC
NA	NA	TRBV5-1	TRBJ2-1	CASSSGQPSYNEQFF	TGCGCCAGCAGCTCCGGACAGCCCTCCTACAATGAGCAGTTCTTC